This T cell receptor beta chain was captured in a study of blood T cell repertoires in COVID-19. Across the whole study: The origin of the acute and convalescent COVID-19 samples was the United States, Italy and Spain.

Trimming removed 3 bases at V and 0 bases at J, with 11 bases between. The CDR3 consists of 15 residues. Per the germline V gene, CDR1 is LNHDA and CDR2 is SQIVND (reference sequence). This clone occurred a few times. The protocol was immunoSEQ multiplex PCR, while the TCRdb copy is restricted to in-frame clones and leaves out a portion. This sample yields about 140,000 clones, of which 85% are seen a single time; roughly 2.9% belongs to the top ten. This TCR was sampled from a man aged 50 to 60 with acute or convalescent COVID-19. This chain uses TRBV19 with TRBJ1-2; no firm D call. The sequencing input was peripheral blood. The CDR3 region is CASSISSVANYGYTF. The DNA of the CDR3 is TGTGCCAGTAGTATTTCGTCCGTAGCTAACTATGGCTACACCTTC.